The next 24 T cell receptor beta chains were all read from a single sample in a study of blood T cell repertoires in COVID-19. Assay: immunoSEQ multiplex PCR; the TCRdb copy retains only in-frame clones and omits some. The data hold about 140,000 clones, with roughly 85% observed a single time. The specimen sequenced was peripheral blood. The receptors here all came from a man aged 55 to 70 with acute or convalescent COVID-19.

V and J are TRBV3-1 (or the pseudogene TRBV3-2) and TRBJ1-1, with D unresolved. There are 14 residues in the CDR3. Trimming shortened V by 0 bases and J by 4 bases, and 9 bases separated the two germline ends. CDR1 and CDR2 from the germline V gene are LGHDT and YNNKEL (reference sequence). CDR3 nucleotide sequence: TGTGCCAGCAGCCAAGATCGAAGCTTCACTGAAGCTTTCTTT. This sequence encodes CASSQDRSFTEAFF.

This clone was recorded only once. The gene calls are TRBV5-5 and TRBJ2-7, with unresolved D. CDR1 and CDR2 from the germline V gene are SGHKS and YYEKEE (reference sequence). Trimming took 0 bases from V and 3 from J, leaving 7 bases between them. The length of the CDR3 is 13 residues. This chain's CDR3 is CASSLGAFYEQYF. The CDR3 DNA sequence: TGTGCCAGCAGCTTGGGGGCGTTCTACGAGCAGTACTTC.

The genes are TRBV11-2 and TRBJ1-6; 8 bases match TRBD1. The J segment lost 0 bases and the V segment lost 3 bases, leaving 7 bases of the junction unmatched. The V gene's germline CDR1 is SGHAT and CDR2 FQNNGV. There are 18 residues in the CDR3. CDR3 DNA: TGTGCCAGCAGCTTGACAGGGGCACGTAGCTCCTATAATTCACCCCTCCACTTT. Translated: CASSLTGARSSYNSPLHF.

In this sample, this clone turned up once. This sequence joins TRBV3-1 (or the pseudogene TRBV3-2) and TRBJ1-1; 8 nucleotides agree with TRBD1. Trimming at V came to 6 bases and at J to 5 bases, leaving 5 bases not matched to a gene. The germline gives CDR1 LGHDT, CDR2 YNNKEL (reference sequence). The CDR3 contains 13 residues. The CDR3: CASRQGVWTEAFF. For the CDR3, the DNA is TGTGCCAGCAGACAGGGGGTTTGGACTGAAGCTTTCTTT.

The chain is built from TRBV3-1 (or the pseudogene TRBV3-2) and TRBJ2-1; 9 bases line up with TRBD1. This CDR3 region has 17 residues. V dropped 2 bases and J dropped 0; count of bases not matched to a gene: 5. CDR1 is LGHDT and CDR2 is YNNKEL in the germline V gene (reference sequence). Here the CDR3 DNA reads TGTGCCAGCAGCCAATTGACAGGGGGGTCCTCCTACAATGAGCAGTTCTTC. This encodes CASSQLTGGSSYNEQFF.

This clone was observed a handful of times. The chain has TRBV7-2 and TRBJ2-3, with D possibly being TRBD2 (5 bases). Germline V gene sequence: CDR1 SGHTA, CDR2 FQGNSA. The CDR3 runs to 12 residues. V was shortened by 5 bases and J by 6 bases, with 9 bases between the two germline ends. CDR3 loop: CASSRRVDTQYF. CDR3 nucleotide sequence: TGTGCCAGCAGCCGGCGGGTTGATACGCAGTATTTT.

In DNA, the CDR3 is TGTGCCAGCAGTTGGGCGAGAGAAAAACTGTTTTTT. Amino acid sequence: CASSWAREKLFF. The rearrangement joins TRBV28 to TRBJ1-4, with unresolved D. The CDR3 sequence is 12 residues long. Trimming stripped 4 bases from V and 8 bases from J, with 8 bases between. Germline CDR1 and CDR2: MDHEN and SYDVKM.

The chain carries TRBV19 and TRBJ1-2; no firm D call. Germline V gene data show CDR1 as LNHDA and CDR2 as SQIVND (reference sequence). The CDR3 spans 14 residues. V was cut by 7 bases and J by 7 bases, with 19 bases left in between. CDR3 amino acids: CASKLDSLLGGYTF. In DNA, the CDR3 is TGTGCCAGTAAATTAGACTCACTACTGGGTGGCTACACCTTC.

The genes are TRBV28 and TRBJ1-6, with 8 bases aligning to TRBD1. Germline trimming cut 6 bases from V and 5 bases from J; bases unmatched to any gene: 6. From germline, CDR1 is MDHEN and CDR2 SYDVKM. This CDR3 is 15 amino acids long. The CDR3 nucleotides are TGTGCCAGCAGGCCCGGGACAGGACATAATTCACCCCTCCACTTT. This encodes CASRPGTGHNSPLHF.

Remarks on this clone: Other DNA sequences in the same sample also yield this CDR3. This chain joins TRBV27 and TRBJ2-6, with 7 bases lining up with TRBD1. Germline CDR1 and CDR2: MNHEY and SMNVEV (reference sequence). The CDR3 runs 15 residues. V dropped 4 bases and J dropped 2; count of bases not matched to a gene: 2. The CDR3 sequence is CASSSQGAGANVLTF. For the CDR3, the DNA is TGTGCCAGCAGTTCCCAGGGGGCTGGGGCCAACGTCCTGACTTTC.

The chain combines TRBV5-1 with TRBJ2-3; 11 positions match TRBD2. Germline trimming cut 4 bases from V and 4 bases from J; bases unmatched to any gene: 5. The CDR3 sequence is 15 residues long. Germline lookup yields CDR1 SGHRS and CDR2 YFSETQ. CDR3 DNA: TGCGCCAGCAGCACCGGGACTAGCGGTCCAGATACGCAGTATTTT. Translation: CASSTGTSGPDTQYF.

The V and J genes are TRBV19 and TRBJ1-5, with 9 bases identical to TRBD1. CDR1 is LNHDA and CDR2 is SQIVND in the germline V gene (reference sequence). V gave up 7 bases and J gave up 0 bases; unmatched junction bases: 10. The CDR3 runs to 17 residues. The CDR3 nucleotides read TGTGCCAGTACTCCGGACAGGGGACATTATAGCAATCAGCCCCAGCATTTT. This sequence encodes CASTPDRGHYSNQPQHF. Combining the CDR3 with reference TRBV19 and TRBJ1-5 gives the whole variable domain DGGITQSPKYLFRKEGQNVTLSCEQNLNHDAMYWYRQDPGQGLRLIYYSQIVNDFQKGDIAEGYSVSREKKESFPLTVTSAQKNPTAFYLCASTPDRGHYSNQPQHFGDGTRLSIL.

The J gene is TRBJ2-1, the V gene TRBV27; the match to TRBD2 covers 9 bases. The CDR3 sequence is 16 residues long. V was pared by 3 bases and J by 9 bases, with 12 bases of the junction left unmatched. CDR1 and CDR2 (germline): MNHEY, SMNVEV (reference sequence). The CDR3 is CASSFLAGKGVSEQFF. The CDR3 DNA reads as TGTGCCAGCAGTTTTCTAGCGGGAAAGGGGGTCTCTGAGCAGTTCTTC.

The chain is built from TRBV5-1 and TRBJ2-1; 11 bases are shared with TRBD1. Germline CDR1 and CDR2: SGHRS and YFSETQ. Losses at the gene ends were 0 bases for V and 12 bases for J; bases not matched to a gene: 11. The CDR3 has 16 amino acids. The CDR3 protein is CASSLAPGQGEHGQFF. The DNA for the CDR3 is TGCGCCAGCAGCTTGGCCCCGGGACAGGGGGAACACGGGCAGTTCTTC.

This clone was seen a handful of times. The genes are TRBV10-3 and TRBJ2-3; 13 bases match TRBD2. This CDR3 is 15 amino acids long. Germline lookup yields CDR1 ENHRY and CDR2 SYGVKD. V dropped 7 bases and J dropped 5; count of bases not matched to a gene: 6. The CDR3 region has the DNA TGTGCCATCAACCCAGGACTAGCGGGAGAAGATACGCAGTATTTT. Translation: CAINPGLAGEDTQYF.

The chain carries TRBV7-6 and TRBJ2-6, with D perhaps TRBD1 (6 bases). Germline loops: CDR1 SGHVS, CDR2 FNYEAQ. The CDR3 totals 15 residues. Trimming left V 2 bases short and J 4 bases short, with 9 bases between. CDR3 coding DNA: TGTGCCAGCAGCTTACAGACAGGAGGGGCCAACGTCCTGACTTTC. Encoded protein: CASSLQTGGANVLTF.

V gene TRBV6-4 combines with J gene TRBJ2-3, with D perhaps TRBD2 (5 bases). This CDR3 has 15 residues. Trimming took 4 bases from V and 5 from J, leaving 16 bases between them. From germline, CDR1 is MRHNA and CDR2 SNTAGT. CDR3: CASSVERSDEDTQYF. In DNA form, the CDR3 reads TGTGCCAGCAGTGTGGAGCGGAGCGACGAAGATACGCAGTATTTT.

The chain is built from TRBV7-9 and TRBJ2-7; 12 nucleotides align to TRBD1. This CDR3 region has 17 residues. Germline V gives CDR1 SEHNR, CDR2 FQNEAQ (reference sequence). V was pared by 0 bases and J by 4 bases, with 7 bases of the junction left unmatched. In nucleotides, the CDR3 is TGTGCCAGCAGCTTAGCGCGAGGGGGACAGGGGGCGTACGAGCAGTACTTC. The encoded protein is CASSLARGGQGAYEQYF.

The chain combines TRBV15 with TRBJ2-5; 15 bases match TRBD2. With V trimmed by 1 base and J by 5 bases, 2 bases remained unmatched. The germline CDR1 and CDR2 sequences are LNHNV and YYDKDF (reference sequence). This CDR3 region has 16 residues. Here the CDR3 DNA reads TGTGCCACCAGCAGAGGGACTAGCGGGAGGGATGAGACCCAGTACTTC. Protein sequence: CATSRGTSGRDETQYF.

The CDR3 DNA reads as TGCAGCGTTGAAGATCCGACAGGGAACTACGAGCAGTACTTC. Amino acid sequence: CSVEDPTGNYEQYF. The chain carries TRBV29-1 and TRBJ2-7, with TRBD1 identical over 7 bases. The CDR3 is 14 residues long. With V trimmed by 0 bases and J by 3 bases, 5 bases remained unmatched. CDR1 is SQVTM and CDR2 is ANQGSEA in the germline V gene.

The chain combines TRBV25-1 with TRBJ1-2; 11 positions agree with TRBD1. Germline trimming cut 6 bases from V and 7 bases from J; bases unmatched to any gene: 16. The CDR3 is made up of 17 amino acids. Per germline, CDR1 MGHDK and CDR2 SYGVNS. The CDR3 coding sequence is TGTGCCAGCAGCGCACGGGAATCGAGGACAGGGGGCGTTGGCTACACCTTC. It translates to CASSARESRTGGVGYTF.

This chain uses TRBV2 with TRBJ1-5; D is uncertain. V was cut by 8 bases and J by 7 bases, with 9 bases left in between. The CDR3 covers 11 residues. Germline V CDR1 and CDR2: SNHLY, FYNNEI. The CDR3 spells CASGPEQPQHF. The DNA of the CDR3 is TGTGCCAGCGGGCCTGAGCAGCCCCAGCATTTT. Drawing the rest from reference TRBV2 and TRBJ1-5, the complete variable domain is EPEVTQTPSHQVTQMGQEVILRCVPISNHLYFYWYRQILGQKVEFLVSFYNNEISEKSEIFDDQFSVERPDGSNFTLKIRSTKLEDSAMYFCASGPEQPQHFGDGTRLSIL.

The V and J genes are TRBV5-6 and TRBJ2-1, with D tentatively TRBD2 (5 bases). Deletions cut 1 base from V and 5 bases from J, with 7 bases between. The length of the CDR3 is 13 residues. Germline V lookup: CDR1 SGHDT, CDR2 YYEEEE. The CDR3 nucleotides are TGTGCCAGCAGCTTGCCCGGGAACAATGAGCAGTTCTTC. Protein: CASSLPGNNEQFF.

This clone was detected once. The genes are TRBV6-5 and TRBJ2-3, with D maybe TRBD2 (5 bases). Trimming took off 6 bases at V and 8 bases at J, with 12 bases between the two ends. The CDR3 contains 12 residues. The germline CDR1 and CDR2 sequences are MNHEY and SVGAGI. CDR3 in amino acids: CASSAVEGTQYF. CDR3 sequence (DNA): TGTGCCAGCAGCGCAGTCGAGGGTACGCAGTATTTT.